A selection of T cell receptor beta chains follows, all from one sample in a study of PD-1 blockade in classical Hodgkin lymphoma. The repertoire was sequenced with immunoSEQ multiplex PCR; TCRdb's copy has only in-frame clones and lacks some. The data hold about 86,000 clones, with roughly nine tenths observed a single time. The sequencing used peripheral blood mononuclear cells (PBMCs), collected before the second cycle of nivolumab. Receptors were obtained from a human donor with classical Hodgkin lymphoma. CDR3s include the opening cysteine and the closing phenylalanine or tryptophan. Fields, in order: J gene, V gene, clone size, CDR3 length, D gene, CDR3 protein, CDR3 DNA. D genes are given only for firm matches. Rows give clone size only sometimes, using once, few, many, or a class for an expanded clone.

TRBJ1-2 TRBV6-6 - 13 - CASSSGTFYGYTF TGTGCCAGCAGTTCCGGGACATTCTATGGCTACACCTTC
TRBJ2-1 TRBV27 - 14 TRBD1 CASSFGTGNNEQFF TGTGCCAGCAGTTTCGGGACAGGGAACAATGAGCAGTTCTTC
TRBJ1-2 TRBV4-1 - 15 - CASSHIQGARYGYTF TGCGCCAGCAGCCATATACAGGGAGCGAGGTATGGCTACACCTTC
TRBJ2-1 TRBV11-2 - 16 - CASSMIPLAVYNEQFF TGTGCCAGCAGCATGATCCCTTTAGCGGTCTACAATGAGCAGTTCTTC
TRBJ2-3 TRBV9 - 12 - CASRGGPDTQYF TGTGCCAGCAGGGGAGGACCAGATACGCAGTATTTT
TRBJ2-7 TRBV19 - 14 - CASSISTGDYEQYF TGTGCCAGTAGTATAAGTACAGGAGACTACGAGCAGTACTTC
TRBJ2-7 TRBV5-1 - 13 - CASSLAFVDEQYF TGCGCCAGCAGCTTGGCCTTTGTGGACGAGCAGTACTTC
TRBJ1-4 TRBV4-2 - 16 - CASSQEAYGTNEKLFF TGTGCCAGCAGCCAAGAGGCGTACGGAACTAATGAAAAACTGTTTTTT
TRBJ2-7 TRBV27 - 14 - CASSFGQGGYEQYF TGTGCCAGCAGTTTCGGGCAGGGTGGTTACGAGCAGTACTTC
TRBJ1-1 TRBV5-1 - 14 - CASSLQLENTEAFF TGCGCCAGCAGCTTGCAGCTAGAGAACACTGAAGCTTTCTTT
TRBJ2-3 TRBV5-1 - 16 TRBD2 CASSLGLAGLTDTQYF TGCGCCAGCAGCTTGGGACTAGCGGGTTTAACAGATACGCAGTATTTT
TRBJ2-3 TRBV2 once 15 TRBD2 CASSGRLADTDTQYF TGTGCCAGCAGTGGGCGACTAGCAGACACAGATACGCAGTATTTT
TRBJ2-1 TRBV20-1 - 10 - CSANRVPQFF TGCAGTGCAAATCGGGTCCCTCAGTTCTTC
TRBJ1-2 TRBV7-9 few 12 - CASSPDLYGYTF TGTGCCAGCAGCCCCGACCTCTATGGCTACACCTTC
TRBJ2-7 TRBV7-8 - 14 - CASTSRTGRGEQYF TGTGCCAGCACTTCACGGACAGGGAGGGGCGAGCAGTACTTC